A selection of T cell receptor beta chains follows, all from one sample in a study of OX40 agonist ivuxolimab in advanced cancers. Generated by immunoSEQ multiplex PCR, the TCRdb table keeps only in-frame clones and is missing some. The sample lists approximately 11,000 clones, 60% to 80% seen once, with 25% to 40% in the top ten. The sequences come from CD4+ or CD8+ T cells sorted from blood, collected in a trial of the OX40 agonist ivuxolimab. The receptors come from an adult with an advanced solid tumor such as melanoma, head and neck, liver or kidney cancer. Both conserved end residues are part of each CDR3. The D gene is left open where the match is weak. Part of the rows lack a size; the others show once, few, many or a class for expanded clones.

j_call | d_call | clone_size | cdr3_length | v_call | cdr3_aa | cdr3_nt
TRBJ2-1 | TRBD2 | . | 17 | TRBV28 | CASSLGFRAGAYNEQFF | TGTGCCAGCAGTTTAGGCTTTAGAGCGGGGGCCTACAATGAGCAGTTCTTC
TRBJ2-4 | TRBD1 | medium-sized | 17 | TRBV27 | CASTSTGTALAKNIQYF | TGTGCCAGCACTTCAACCGGGACAGCTCTAGCCAAAAACATTCAGTACTTC
TRBJ2-1 | TRBD2 | few | 14 | TRBV28 | CASSESGRAVEQFF | TGTGCCAGCAGTGAGAGCGGGAGGGCCGTTGAGCAGTTCTTC
TRBJ1-2 | . | . | 13 | TRBV6-5 | CASTPGGNYGYTF | TGTGCCAGCACCCCCGGGGGTAACTATGGCTACACCTTC
TRBJ1-1 | . | medium-sized | 13 | TRBV5-6 | CASSFPSGPEAFF | TGTGCCAGCAGCTTTCCCTCTGGTCCTGAAGCTTTCTTT
TRBJ2-1 | . | . | 15 | TRBV5-1 | CASSLGAREYNEQFF | TGCGCCAGCAGCTTAGGGGCTCGGGAATACAATGAGCAGTTCTTC
TRBJ2-7 | TRBD2 | . | 15 | TRBV19 | CASSSLAGGNYEQYF | TGTGCCAGTAGTAGTTTAGCGGGAGGGAACTACGAGCAGTACTTC
TRBJ1-4 | . | . | 12 | TRBV7-9 | CASSLGRTGWIF | TGTGCCAGCAGCTTGGGGAGGACGGGGTGGATTTTT
TRBJ2-5 | . | . | 13 | TRBV5-6 | CASSLTVEETQYF | TGTGCCAGCAGCTTGACGGTAGAAGAGACCCAGTACTTC
TRBJ1-2 | TRBD1 | . | 15 | TRBV7-6 | CASSSSPGTGSRYTF | TGTGCCAGCAGTTCCTCCCCCGGGACAGGCTCGCGCTACACCTTC
TRBJ2-3 | . | . | 13 | TRBV5-1 | CASSSGSTDTQYF | TGCGCCAGCAGCTCGGGTAGCACAGATACGCAGTATTTT
TRBJ1-5 | . | . | 13 | TRBV6-5 | CASSQIDNQPQHF | TGTGCCAGCAGTCAAATAGACAATCAGCCCCAGCATTTT
TRBJ2-2 | . | medium-sized | 16 | TRBV27 | CASSLNRGGPTGELFF | TGTGCCAGCAGTCTAAATAGGGGCGGACCCACGGGGGAGCTGTTTTTT
TRBJ1-2 | TRBD1 | medium-sized | 15 | TRBV27 | CASSLSGQGAVSYTF | TGTGCCAGCAGTCTTTCCGGACAGGGGGCGGTAAGCTACACCTTC
TRBJ1-2 | . | medium-sized | 12 | TRBV10-3 | CAISPGSYGYTF | TGTGCCATCAGTCCGGGGTCGTATGGCTACACCTTC
TRBJ2-7 | TRBD1 | . | 15 | TRBV19 | CASRFGDSPSYEQYF | TGTGCCAGTAGATTCGGGGACAGCCCTTCCTACGAGCAGTACTTC
TRBJ2-7 | . | . | 11 | TRBV27 | CASSTTGQQYF | TGTGCCAGCAGCACAACAGGTCAACAGTACTTC
TRBJ2-1 | TRBD2 | once | 16 | TRBV15 | CATSREAGGPLNEQFF | TGTGCCACCAGCAGAGAGGCGGGGGGGCCCCTCAATGAGCAGTTCTTC
TRBJ2-1 | . | . | 11 | TRBV7-3 | CASSQTHEQFF | TGTGCCAGCAGTCAGACGCATGAGCAGTTCTTC
TRBJ1-2 | . | . | 12 | TRBV10-3 | CAISTGRVGYTF | TGTGCCATCAGTACGGGGCGGGTTGGCTACACCTTC
TRBJ2-1 | . | . | 12 | TRBV27 | CASSPGTNEQFF | TGTGCCAGCAGTCCAGGTACAAATGAGCAGTTCTTC
TRBJ1-5 | . | few | 13 | TRBV28 | CASSPLSVQPQHF | TGTGCCAGCAGTCCCCTTAGTGTTCAGCCCCAGCATTTT
TRBJ2-1 | . | medium-sized | 12 | TRBV5-5 | CASSLGAVSQFF | TGTGCCAGCAGCTTGGGGGCAGTTAGTCAGTTCTTC
TRBJ1-2 | . | . | 15 | TRBV6-5 | CASSLGPDRPYGYTF | TGTGCCAGCAGTCTAGGACCCGACAGGCCCTATGGCTACACCTTC
TRBJ2-1 | TRBD2 | few | 15 | TRBV6-1 | CASSELAGSYNEQFF | TGTGCCAGCAGTGAACTAGCGGGCTCCTACAATGAGCAGTTCTTC
TRBJ2-7 | . | . | 15 | TRBV10-3 | CAIGTADKEAYEQYF | TGTGCCATCGGAACCGCGGACAAGGAGGCCTACGAGCAGTACTTC
TRBJ2-7 | . | . | 17 | TRBV7-9 | CASSLAGPLIYSYEQYF | TGTGCCAGCAGCTTAGCAGGGCCACTCATCTACTCCTACGAGCAGTACTTC
TRBJ2-7 | . | . | 16 | TRBV4-3 | CASSHSATGESYEQYF | TGCGCTAGCAGCCATTCCGCGACAGGAGAATCCTACGAGCAGTACTTC
TRBJ2-7 | . | . | 14 | TRBV4-1 | CASSARDASYEQYF | TGCGCCAGCAGCGCCCGGGACGCCTCCTACGAGCAGTACTTC
TRBJ2-2 | . | . | 14 | TRBV27 | CASSFTVFSGELFF | TGTGCCAGCAGTTTCACTGTTTTCTCCGGGGAGCTGTTTTTT
TRBJ2-3 | TRBD2 | . | 15 | TRBV6-5 | CASSIAGVSTDTQYF | TGTGCCAGCAGCATAGCGGGAGTTAGTACAGATACGCAGTATTTT
TRBJ2-7 | TRBD1 | . | 15 | TRBV9 | CASSAGTGPAYEQYF | TGTGCCAGCAGCGCTGGGACAGGTCCTGCCTACGAGCAGTACTTC
TRBJ2-7 | TRBD2 | . | 16 | TRBV6-5 | CASSYSAGGSAYEQYF | TGTGCCAGCAGTTACTCGGCCGGCGGGAGCGCCTACGAGCAGTACTTC
TRBJ2-1 | TRBD2 | . | 15 | TRBV4-3 | CASSQGSSGNDEQFF | TGCGCCAGCAGCCAAGGGTCCAGCGGGAACGATGAGCAGTTCTTC
TRBJ1-3 | . | . | 16 | TRBV7-3 | CASSLGGSNSGNTIYF | TGTGCCAGCAGCTTAGGAGGCTCTAACTCTGGAAACACCATATATTTT
TRBJ2-2 | TRBD2 | few | 16 | TRBV29-1 | CSVVGLAEVGTGELFF | TGCAGCGTTGTAGGACTAGCGGAAGTTGGGACCGGGGAGCTGTTTTTT
TRBJ1-1 | TRBD1 | . | 19 | TRBV7-2 | CASSLVPVGTGGDSAEAFF | TGTGCCAGCAGCTTAGTCCCGGTCGGGACAGGGGGCGATTCTGCTGAAGCTTTCTTT
TRBJ2-1 | TRBD2 | . | 15 | TRBV27 | CASSSLASSYNEQFF | TGTGCCAGCAGCTCACTAGCGTCCTCCTACAATGAGCAGTTCTTC
TRBJ1-1 | . | . | 13 | TRBV7-3 | CASSLDPAAEAFF | TGTGCCAGCAGCTTGGACCCAGCGGCTGAAGCTTTCTTT
TRBJ1-1 | . | large | 14 | TRBV10-3 | CAISGEGRGSEAFF | TGTGCCATCAGTGGAGAAGGTCGGGGCTCTGAAGCTTTCTTT
TRBJ2-7 | . | . | 11 | TRBV20-1 | CSASGSHEQYF | TGCAGTGCCTCAGGGAGCCACGAGCAGTACTTC
TRBJ2-1 | . | . | 16 | TRBV6-5 | CASSYSEDTSYNEQFF | TGTGCCAGCAGTTACTCCGAGGACACCTCCTACAATGAGCAGTTCTTC
TRBJ1-2 | . | . | 14 | TRBV7-9 | CASSLVPATYGYTF | TGTGCCAGCAGCTTAGTACCAGCCACATATGGCTACACCTTC
TRBJ2-7 | TRBD1 | few | 17 | TRBV27 | CASTRTGSFISNYEQYF | TGTGCCAGCACCAGGACAGGGTCGTTTATATCCAATTACGAGCAGTACTTC
TRBJ2-7 | . | . | 14 | TRBV10-1 | CASSRVQGPYEQYF | TGCGCCAGCAGTAGGGTACAGGGTCCCTACGAGCAGTACTTC
TRBJ2-7 | TRBD2 | . | 16 | TRBV29-1 | CSVGEAGVISGYEQYF | TGCAGCGTTGGGGAAGCGGGAGTAATCTCGGGCTACGAGCAGTACTTC
TRBJ1-2 | . | . | 13 | TRBV30 | CAWTPSGNYGYTF | TGTGCCTGGACCCCAAGCGGAAACTATGGCTACACCTTC
TRBJ2-5 | TRBD2 | . | 17 | TRBV27 | CASSTMTSGGAQETQYF | TGTGCCAGCAGTACTATGACTAGCGGGGGGGCCCAAGAGACCCAGTACTTC
TRBJ2-7 | TRBD1 | once | 13 | TRBV2 | CASRRGQYYEQYF | TGTGCCAGCAGGAGGGGGCAGTACTACGAGCAGTACTTC